This T cell receptor beta chain is from a study of CD8+ T cells in alopecia areata. Findings of the study overall: The link between baseline CD8+ expansion and response remains uncertain with one nonresponder. TCR sharing across patients was less clear than in mice, possibly HLA-related. The study also sequences resident alphabeta T cells of normal skin in scalp samples.

cDNA prepared by RNA extraction and subsequent reverse transcription served as the template for sequencing. The repertoire was sequenced with immunoSEQ multiplex PCR; TCRdb's copy has only in-frame clones and lacks some. The data contain approximately 200,000 clones, around 60% of them seen just once; the ten biggest clones take up roughly 3.3%. Germline V gene sequence: CDR1 MDHEN, CDR2 SYDVKM. The CDR3 loop spans 13 amino acids. The V end was cut by 9 bases, the J end by 14 bases, with 20 bases between. Regarding treatment: oral pan-JAK inhibitor, 5-10 mg twice daily. Note on this clone: Its target is unknown.

This chain uses TRBV28 with TRBJ1-6; D unclear. The material was CD4+ T cells sorted from blood, obtained at week 4, from a patient treated with tofacitinib. This sequence was found in a human donor with alopecia areata. The CDR3 reads CASNPDRDPALHF. CDR3 DNA: TGTGCCAGTAATCCCGATCGTGATCCGGCCCTCCACTTT.